This T cell receptor beta chain was identified in a study of T cells after yellow fever vaccination. Ten or more counts support this clonotype. Its antigen is unidentified. Deletions cut 6 bases from V and 6 bases from J, with 14 bases between. CDR3 length: 14 residues. Germline V gene data show CDR1 as MNHEY and CDR2 as SMNVEV (reference sequence). Study-level points and caveats: Detected again after the booster were most primary-vaccination clones, at 96% CD4 and approximately 85% CD8. Peaking faster, on day 5 versus 15, the secondary response was nonetheless weaker.

5'RACE template switching generated TCR cDNA, adding a universal primer site and UMIs. In TCRdb, the 5' RACE reads were re-called with MiXCR into one record per CDR3 protein. Found here are 100,000 to 150,000 distinct CDR3 sequences, more than 6.5% of them singletons; the top ten hold around 2.5%. The input for sequencing was CD4+ T cells sorted from PBMCs, taken approximately 11 days after the first yellow fever vaccination. The chain carries TRBV27 and TRBJ1-4; tentative D call: TRBD1 (5 bases). This clonotype was sampled from a man aged 18 to 29 who received the YFV17D yellow fever vaccine. CDR3 DNA sequence: TGTGCCAGCAGCGAATGGGGGAACGATGAAAAACTGTTTTTT. Residues: CASSEWGNDEKLFF.